The 26 T cell receptor beta chains in this list originate from one sample, sequenced in a study of T cell responses to AZD1222 COVID-19 vaccine. Generated by immunoSEQ multiplex PCR, the TCRdb table keeps only in-frame clones and is missing some. Here the sample spans tens of thousands of clones, more than 75% being singletons. The specimen was peripheral blood, collected on day 0 of AZD1222 vaccination. The receptors originated from an adult in good health.

The count of this clone is one. The chain recombines TRBV19 with TRBJ2-5, with D possibly being TRBD1 or TRBD2 (6 bases each). This CDR3 is built from 16 residues. Deletions cut 0 bases from V and 1 base from J, with 12 bases between. Germline values: CDR1 LNHDA, CDR2 SQIVND (reference sequence). CDR3: CASSIDWGALQETQYF. The CDR3 DNA is TGTGCCAGTAGTATAGATTGGGGGGCACTCCAAGAGACCCAGTACTTC.

The J gene is TRBJ1-2, the V gene TRBV4-2; unclear D gene. Germline CDR1 LGHNA, CDR2 YNFKEQ. Trimming removed 1 base from V and 0 bases from J, with 15 bases in between. This CDR3 is 17 amino acids long. The CDR3 DNA sequence: TGTGCCAGCAGCCAAGTCCGGGCGGGGTTTGCTAACTATGGCTACACCTTC. Residues: CASSQVRAGFANYGYTF.

The CDR3: CASSPDRIGGEQFF. CDR3 in DNA: TGTGCCAGCAGCCCAGACAGGATTGGAGGTGAGCAGTTCTTC. The chain recombines TRBV3-1 (or the pseudogene TRBV3-2) with TRBJ2-1; TRBD1 is a possible D gene (6 bases). CDR3 size: 14 residues. In germline, CDR1 is LGHDT, CDR2 YNNKEL (reference sequence). With 4 bases removed from V and 9 bases from J, the gap between germline ends came to 16 bases.

As regards this clone: The junction departs from the called germline gene at one end, perhaps through a read error. The chain recombines TRBV6-5 with TRBJ1-2; unclear D gene. Germline assignment: CDR1 MNHEY and CDR2 SVGAGI. This CDR3 contains 14 residues. The CDR3 DNA sequence: TGTGCCAGCAGCCGCATTGGGTCGAGTGATGGCTACATCTTC. Amino acids: CASSRIGSSDGYIF.

This clone was counted a single time. CDR3 in DNA: TGTGCCAGTAGTCCCCGGTGGACCGGGGAGCTGTTTTTT. Translation: CASSPRWTGELFF. The chain couples TRBV19 to TRBJ2-2; no reliable D call. This CDR3 is built from 13 residues. CDR1 and CDR2 (germline): LNHDA, SQIVND (reference sequence). Deletions cut 5 bases from V and 5 bases from J, with 9 bases between.

This chain joins TRBV7-8 and TRBJ2-1; maybe TRBD1 (6 bases). This CDR3 has 16 amino acids. Germline V gives CDR1 SGHVS, CDR2 FQNEAQ. The germline V and J ends were trimmed by 5 bases and 9 bases, with 23 bases remaining between them. The CDR3 is CASSPPGHMVGLEQFF. For the CDR3, the DNA is TGTGCCAGCAGCCCGCCGGGACACATGGTGGGCCTTGAGCAGTTCTTC.

The CDR3 sequence is CASSLHGDGNQPQHF. The DNA of the CDR3 is TGTGCCAGCAGCCTCCACGGGGACGGCAATCAGCCCCAGCATTTT. V gene TRBV3-1 (or the pseudogene TRBV3-2) combines with J gene TRBJ1-5; D possibly corresponds to TRBD1 (5 bases). The germline gives CDR1 LGHDT, CDR2 YNNKEL (reference sequence). V dropped 4 bases and J dropped 2 bases, with 12 bases sitting between them. The CDR3 consists of 15 residues.

The CDR3 region is CASSLRGDSGNTIYF. The CDR3 nucleotides are TGTGCCAGCAGCTTGAGGGGTGACTCTGGAAACACCATATATTTT. The V and J genes are TRBV7-9 and TRBJ1-3; possibly TRBD1 for D (5 bases). The CDR3 totals 15 residues. Germline CDR1 and CDR2: SEHNR and FQNEAQ (reference sequence). The V and J ends lost 3 bases and 0 bases respectively, with 9 bases between them.

The chain couples TRBV27 to TRBJ2-2, with no clear D. The V end was cut by 0 bases, the J end by 1 base, with 0 bases between. This CDR3 has 13 residues. Per the germline V gene, CDR1 is MNHEY and CDR2 is SMNVEV (reference sequence). The CDR3 region has the DNA TGTGCCAGCAGTTTATCGAACACCGGGGAGCTGTTTTTT. Protein product: CASSLSNTGELFF.

This clone was seen just once. The chain links TRBV15 to TRBJ1-6; D gene uncertain. Between the trimmed V and J ends, which lost 0 bases and 8 bases, there was a span of 2 bases. The CDR3 is 12 residues long. Germline CDR1 is LNHNV and CDR2 is YYDKDF (reference sequence). The CDR3: CATSRDHSPLHF. CDR3 sequence (DNA): TGTGCCACCAGCAGAGACCATTCACCCCTCCACTTT.

The rearrangement uses TRBV5-1 and TRBJ1-2, with D possibly matching TRBD1 (5 bases). Trimming left V 1 base short and J 8 bases short, with 18 bases between. This CDR3 has 15 amino acids. CDR1 and CDR2 from the germline V gene are SGHRS and YFSETQ. The DNA of the CDR3 is TGCGCCAGCAGCTTGTGGGGCGATGAAGTGGGCGGCTACACCTTC. This sequence encodes CASSLWGDEVGGYTF.

V gene TRBV4-2 combines with J gene TRBJ2-7, with 7 nucleotides matching TRBD2. Germline V gives CDR1 LGHNA, CDR2 YNFKEQ. V dropped 1 base and J dropped 3; count of bases not matched to a gene: 6. CDR3 length: 15 residues. In nucleotides, the CDR3 is TGTGCCAGCAGCCAAGTCGTCGGGGACTACTACGAGCAGTACTTC. This sequence encodes CASSQVVGDYYEQYF.

This clone was seen only once. V usage is TRBV18 and J usage is TRBJ1-2; D might be TRBD1 (6 bases). Germline V gene lookup returns CDR1 KGHSH and CDR2 LQKENI. This CDR3 spans 13 amino acids. V was clipped by 1 base and J by 7 bases, with 10 bases between them. As DNA, the CDR3 is TGTGCCAGCTCACCACAACAGGGCCCTGGCTACACCTTC. This gives the protein CASSPQQGPGYTF. Filled out from reference TRBV18 and TRBJ1-2, the complete variable domain reads NAGVMQNPRHLVRRRGQEARLRCSPMKGHSHVYWYRQLPEEGLKFMVYLQKENIIDESGMPKERFSAEFPKEGPSILRIQQVVRGDSAAYFCASSPQQGPGYTFGSGTRLTVV.

The table lists this clone with a count of one. The chain recombines TRBV2 with TRBJ1-5, with D perhaps TRBD1 (6 bases). The CDR3 has 13 amino acids. Trimming stripped 6 bases from V and 6 bases from J, with 12 bases between. Germline CDR1 SNHLY, CDR2 FYNNEI. CDR3 nucleotides: TGTGCCAGCAGAGCATTAGGGGGTCAGCCCCAGCATTTT. Its protein is CASRALGGQPQHF.

The chain is built from TRBV7-9 and TRBJ2-7; D call uncertain. CDR1 is SEHNR and CDR2 is FQNEAQ in the germline V gene (reference sequence). The CDR3 contains 11 residues. Trimming took 5 bases from V and 0 from J, leaving 2 bases between them. CDR3 loop: CASSDSYEQYF. CDR3 coding DNA: TGTGCCAGCAGCGACTCCTACGAGCAGTACTTC.

The chain couples TRBV6-5 to TRBJ2-1, with D perhaps TRBD2 (6 bases). This CDR3 has 15 residues. The germline gives CDR1 MNHEY, CDR2 SVGAGI. V lost 7 bases and J lost 9, with 22 bases in between. CDR3 sequence reads: CASNPGTAVRGEQFF. CDR3 coding DNA: TGTGCCAGCAATCCCGGGACTGCGGTAAGGGGTGAGCAGTTCTTC.

The CDR3 DNA reads TGTGCCAGCTCCCCGCCTGGGGGCGGGCTATACTACACCTTC. Translation: CASSPPGGGLYYTF. This rearrangement joins TRBV18 to TRBJ1-2; TRBD1 is a possible D gene (6 bases). V was clipped by 6 bases and J by 10 bases, with 21 bases between them. Germline V CDR1 and CDR2: KGHSH, LQKENI. The CDR3 contains 14 residues.

J is TRBJ2-1 and V is TRBV6-5, with TRBD2 matching 7 bases. The germline V gene encodes CDR1 MNHEY and CDR2 SVGAGI. Trimming cost V 7 bases and J 12 bases; bases outside gene matches: 6. This CDR3 is built from 11 residues. This CDR3 is CASIVAGVQFF. The CDR3 DNA sequence: TGTGCCAGCATTGTGGCGGGAGTGCAGTTCTTC.

The rearrangement links TRBV3-1 (or the pseudogene TRBV3-2) to TRBJ1-6; D might be TRBD1 (6 bases). Germline V CDR1 and CDR2: LGHDT, YNNKEL (reference sequence). The CDR3 covers 15 residues. V was cut by 2 bases and J by 9 bases, with 14 bases left in between. The DNA for the CDR3 is TGTGCCAGCAGCCAAAGTAGTACAGGGAGTTCACCCCTCCACTTT. It codes for CASSQSSTGSSPLHF.

The CDR3 coding sequence is TGTGCCTGGAAGGGCCGAAATTCACCCCTCCACTTT. As protein: CAWKGRNSPLHF. The V and J genes are TRBV30 and TRBJ1-6; no reliable D call. Germline CDR1 GTSNPN, CDR2 SVGIG (reference sequence). This CDR3 is built from 12 residues. V was cut by 4 bases and J by 7 bases, with 8 bases left in between.

The gene calls are TRBV7-2 and TRBJ1-3; D is ambiguous. With 1 base removed from V and 2 bases from J, the gap between germline ends came to 6 bases. Per the germline V gene, CDR1 is SGHTA and CDR2 is FQGNSA. CDR3 size: 14 residues. The CDR3 loop is CASSLGAAGNTIYF. CDR3 DNA sequence: TGTGCCAGCAGCTTAGGGGCAGCTGGAAACACCATATATTTT. Based on the CDR3 plus reference TRBV7-2 and TRBJ1-3, the full variable domain is GAGVSQSPSNKVTEKGKDVELRCDPISGHTALYWYRQSLGQGLEFLIYFQGNSAPDKSGLPSDRFSAERTGGSVSTLTIQRTQQEDSAVYLCASSLGAAGNTIYFGEGSWLTVV.

This chain connects TRBV27 to TRBJ2-1; no clear D gene. Trimming took 0 bases from V and 12 from J, leaving 15 bases between them. Germline V gives CDR1 MNHEY, CDR2 SMNVEV (reference sequence). The CDR3 consists of 14 residues. CDR3 sequence reads: CASSLSGHYMAQFF. The CDR3 bases are TGTGCCAGCAGTTTATCGGGCCATTACATGGCGCAGTTCTTC.

The chain carries TRBV4-2 and TRBJ1-3, with D perhaps matching TRBD1 (6 bases). Germline CDR1 and CDR2: LGHNA and YNFKEQ. Trimming pared 1 base from V and 6 bases from J, leaving 16 bases between. CDR3 length: 16 amino acids. The CDR3 nucleotides read TGTGCCAGCAGCCAAGGGACAGCGCCGGTAGTAAACACCATATATTTT. This codes for CASSQGTAPVVNTIYF.

V usage is TRBV19 and J usage is TRBJ1-2; perhaps TRBD1 as D (5 bases). CDR3 size: 12 residues. Trimming pared 11 bases from V and 0 bases from J, leaving 10 bases between. Germline CDR1 LNHDA, CDR2 SQIVND (reference sequence). CDR3 protein: CASGGANYGYTF. The CDR3, as DNA: TGTGCCTCGGGGGGAGCTAACTATGGCTACACCTTC.

The chain joins TRBV4-1 to TRBJ2-5; D might be TRBD1 (6 bases). The V end was cut by 4 bases, the J end by 5 bases, with 14 bases between. The germline V gene encodes CDR1 MGHRA and CDR2 YSYEKL. The CDR3 spans 14 residues. The CDR3 sequence: CASSRIQGRETQYF. The CDR3 DNA follows: TGCGCCAGCAGCCGAATACAGGGTCGGGAGACCCAGTACTTC.

The rearrangement links TRBV7-9 to TRBJ1-4, with D unresolved. The CDR3 sequence is 12 residues long. Trimming removed 3 bases at V and 5 bases at J, with 4 bases between. Germline V lookup: CDR1 SEHNR, CDR2 FQNEAQ (reference sequence). The CDR3 DNA sequence: TGTGCCAGCAGCTTGATGAATGAAAAACTGTTTTTT. It encodes CASSLMNEKLFF.